The T cell receptor (beta chain) described here comes from a study of blood T cell repertoires in COVID-19. Overall study context: COVID-19 samples, acute and convalescent, were from the United States, Italy and Spain. T cells, B-cell-depleted T cells, or PBMCs supplied cDNA or gDNA.

In the original analysis: Nucleated cell number was recorded as an estimate derived from reference gene primer amplification. Sequencing used immunoSEQ multiplex PCR; TCRdb keeps in-frame clones, though not all of them. V and J calls and clone size are copied from that table; D and trimming were computed from the DNA. Of 110,000 to 150,000 clones in the sample, about 84% were seen once. This CDR3 is built from 12 residues. CDR1 and CDR2 (germline): MNHNY, SVGAGI (reference sequence). V gave up 10 bases and J gave up 1 base, with 10 bases separating them. The chain has TRBV6-6 and TRBJ1-1; weak D call: TRBD1 (6 bases). The origin of this receptor is an elderly woman in a cohort sampled during active or convalescent COVID-19. The sequenced material came from peripheral blood. The CDR3 sequence is CAIGQPNTEAFF. The CDR3 region has the DNA TGTGCCATTGGACAGCCGAACACTGAAGCTTTCTTT.